This TCR beta chain is drawn from a study of Graves' ophthalmopathy and Graves' hyperthyroidism. This CDR3 contains 13 residues. Germline V lookup: CDR1 MNHNS, CDR2 SASEGT. The V and J ends lost 1 base and 13 bases respectively, with 11 bases between them. Amplification of TCR beta CDR3 regions used RNA transcripts. Scientists carried out first-round RT-PCR using HTBI primers and then a second-round multiplex PCR. A single record per CDR3 protein comes from TCRdb applying MiXCR to the multiplex PCR reads. This table has fewer than 70,000 distinct CDR3 sequences, under 55% appearing once. Material for sequencing was peripheral blood. The source is an adult woman with Graves' ophthalmopathy. The V and J genes are TRBV6-1 and TRBJ1-6; D perhaps matches TRBD1 (5 bases). CDR3: CASSEEGGTPLHF. The CDR3, as DNA: TGTGCCAGCAGTGAAGAGGGCGGGACTCCCCTCCACTTT.